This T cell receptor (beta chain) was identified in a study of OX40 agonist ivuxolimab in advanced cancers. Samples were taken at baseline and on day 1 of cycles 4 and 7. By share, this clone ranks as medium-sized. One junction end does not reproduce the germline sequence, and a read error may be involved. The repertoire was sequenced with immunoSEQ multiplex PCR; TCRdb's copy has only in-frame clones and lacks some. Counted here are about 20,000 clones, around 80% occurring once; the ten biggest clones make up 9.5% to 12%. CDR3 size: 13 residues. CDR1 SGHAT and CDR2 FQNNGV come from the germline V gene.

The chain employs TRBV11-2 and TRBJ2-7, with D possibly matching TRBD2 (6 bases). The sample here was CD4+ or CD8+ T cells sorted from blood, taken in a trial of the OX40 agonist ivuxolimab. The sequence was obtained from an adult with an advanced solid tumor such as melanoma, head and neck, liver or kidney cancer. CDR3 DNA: TGTGCCAGCAGCTTCGGGACTTCCTTCGAGCAGTACTTC. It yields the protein CASSFGTSFEQYF.